This TCR beta chain appears in the sequencing data of a study of T cells in Graves' hyperthyroidism and ophthalmopathy. Amplified TCR beta CDR3 regions came from RNA transcripts. First-round RT-PCR of the TCR CDR3 relied on the HTBI primer set. TCRdb fed the multiplex PCR reads into MiXCR, producing one record per CDR3 protein. The table includes some 460,000 distinct CDR3 sequences, about a sixth detected once. Trimming took 2 bases from V and 6 from J; bases not matched to a gene: 3. CDR1 is MNHNS and CDR2 is SASEGT in the germline V gene. This CDR3 region has 14 residues. This clonotype showed up many times.

This TCR was recovered from a woman younger than 35 with Graves' hyperthyroidism. The sequenced material came from blood. This chain links TRBV6-1 with TRBJ2-1; 8 nucleotides match TRBD2. The CDR3 bases are TGTGCCAGCAGTGAACCTAGCGGGTTCAATGAGCAGTTCTTC. Protein sequence: CASSEPSGFNEQFF.